This note documents a single TCR beta chain sequence. Its antigen is currently unknown. Read data end 3 residues before the CDR3 end; the end is taken from the germline J gene. V lost 10 bases, J lost 1 base, and 9 bases stayed unmatched. Germline CDR1 MRHNA, CDR2 SNTAGT. The CDR3 contains 14 residues. The entry originates in a study of T cells in women clearing cervical HPV infection. Study details: HLA type stays a possible confounder, typing being limited.

General study points: TRBV6-7 relative abundance averaged 0.11% in cases and less than 0.2% in controls.

Generated by immunoSEQ multiplex PCR, the TCRdb table keeps only in-frame clones and is missing some. Here the sample table reports roughly 30,000 clones. This clonotype was obtained from a woman aged 18 to 75 with a cervical HPV16 infection that either progressed to CIN3+ or cleared (not recorded which). The sequenced sample consisted of blood buffy coat. This sequence joins TRBV6-4 and TRBJ1-1; 7 nucleotides line up with TRBD1. CDR3 DNA, as far as it was read: TGTGCCAACCACAGGGGAATGTGGAACACTGAA. Its translation: CANHRGMWNTE. The entire CDR3 protein is CANHRGMWNTEAFF.